The T cell receptor beta chain under discussion was sequenced for a study of T cell responses to AZD1222 COVID-19 vaccine. The assay was immunoSEQ multiplex PCR, and TCRdb's table has in-frame clones only and misses some. Counted here are 120,000 to 150,000 clones, more than 80% occurring once; the ten biggest clones make up over 2.5%. Study-wide findings and caveats: Baseline antibody screening turned up just six seropositive AZD1222 recipients. In the spike-specific TCR repertoire, nearly half reportedly target unmutated variant regions.

This CDR3 contains 15 residues. V was shortened by 1 base and J by 1 base, with 11 bases between the two germline ends. CDR1 is LGHNA, CDR2 YSLEER, per germline. As concerns this clone: The antigen remains unidentified.

This TCR came from an adult in good health. The specimen comprised peripheral blood, sampled on day 0 of AZD1222 vaccination. The rearrangement joins TRBV4-3 to TRBJ2-7; unclear D gene. The CDR3 nucleotides read TGCGCCAGCAGCCAAGGGTATTTGCGGTCCTACGAGCAGTACTTC. This translates into CASSQGYLRSYEQYF.